This T cell receptor (beta chain) was recovered during a study of blood T cell repertoires in COVID-19. Study summary: COVID-19 samples from acute and convalescent phases originated in the United States, Italy and Spain. Sample material is recorded as cDNA or gDNA derived from T cells, B-cell-depleted T cells, or PBMCs.

The junction had 10 bases not matched to a gene; V was cut back by 0 bases and J by 7 bases. CDR1 is SGDLS and CDR2 is YYNGEE in the germline V gene. The CDR3 is made up of 17 amino acids. In the original processing: Reference gene primer amplification gave estimated nucleated cell counts. Method: immunoSEQ multiplex PCR; TCRdb's copy keeps in-frame clones and lacks some. V and J calls plus clone size are reproduced from that table; the DNA served to infer D and trimming. The data contain around 310,000 clones, approximately 88% of them singletons. This sequence was found in a man aged 30-40 years who had recovered from COVID-19. Sequencing was done on a sample of PBMCs or T cells enriched from blood (not recorded which). The chain has TRBV9 and TRBJ1-6, with 7 bases fitting TRBD1. The CDR3 bases are TGTGCCAGCAGCGTAGAAGAGGGGGCGGTGTCGAATTCACCCCTCCACTTT. Protein: CASSVEEGAVSNSPLHF.